The following is a T cell receptor beta chain sequence with its context. This table comes from immunoSEQ multiplex PCR, and its TCRdb copy is limited to in-frame clones, with some not included. The table shows over 200,000 clones, with 88% occurring only once. The data belong to a study of blood T cell repertoires in COVID-19. Study in general: PBMCs, B-cell-depleted T cells, or T cells were the source of the cDNA or gDNA that made up the material.

The V gene's germline CDR1 is SGHRS and CDR2 YFSETQ. Trimming took 5 bases from V and 8 from J; bases not matched to a gene: 6. There are 12 residues in the CDR3. During the 2 weeks before they entered the study, exposed participants had met someone with a PCR-confirmed or clinician-diagnosed COVID-19 case. The sample comprised PBMCs or T cells enriched from blood (not recorded which). This TCR came from a woman aged 25 to 45 who had been exposed to COVID-19. V is TRBV5-1 and J is TRBJ1-2, with 7 bases fitting TRBD1. The CDR3 DNA reads as TGCGCCAGCAGAGACAGGGTCGAGGGCTACACCTTC. This codes for CASRDRVEGYTF.